These 9 T cell receptor beta chains share one sample of origin, sequenced in a study of T cells in Graves' hyperthyroidism and ophthalmopathy. From RNA transcripts, TCR beta CDR3 regions were amplified. Initially, a first-round RT-PCR of the TCR CDR3 employed the HTBI primer set. Each CDR3 protein is one row after TCRdb ran MiXCR on the multiplex PCR reads. Among hundreds of thousands of distinct CDR3 sequences, roughly 16% were seen once, and the ten largest hold approximately 3.8%. Sequencing was carried out using blood. The receptor set was obtained from a woman aged 25 to 45 with Graves' hyperthyroidism.

The chain couples TRBV3-1 to TRBJ2-6; D unresolved. V gave up 4 bases and J gave up 0 bases, with 7 bases separating them. The CDR3 covers 15 residues. Germline V gene lookup returns CDR1 LGHDT and CDR2 YNNKEL (reference sequence). CDR3 residues: CASSPFYSGANVLTF. CDR3 in DNA: TGTGCCAGCAGCCCCTTTTACTCTGGGGCCAACGTCCTGACTTTC.

The chain combines TRBV6-1 with TRBJ2-3; D is unresolved. V lost 7 bases and J lost 0, with 14 bases in between. Germline CDR1 reads MNHNS; CDR2 reads SASEGT. This CDR3 has 15 amino acids. The CDR3 region has the DNA TGTGCCAGCATTCCTCAGACATCTAGCACAGATACGCAGTATTTT. It is translated as CASIPQTSSTDTQYF.

This clonotype was counted a few times. The genes are TRBV19 and TRBJ1-2; D gene uncertain. Germline V lookup: CDR1 LNHDA, CDR2 SQIVND (reference sequence). CDR3 length equals 12 residues. The ends were cut back, 3 bases at V and 3 bases at J, with 5 bases in the middle. The CDR3, as DNA: TGTGCCAGTAGTATGGTGGACTATGGCTACACCTTC. Its translation: CASSMVDYGYTF.

The table lists this clonotype with a few counts. The chain employs TRBV6-5 and TRBJ1-2, with D possibly TRBD1 on 6 matching bases. This CDR3 comprises 16 residues. V was clipped by 0 bases and J by 2 bases, with 13 bases between them. CDR1 and CDR2 (germline): MNHEY, SVGAGI. This CDR3 is CASSYSHLRGNYGYTF. In DNA form, the CDR3 reads TGTGCCAGCAGTTACTCACACCTCAGGGGAAACTATGGCTACACCTTC.

Ten or more counts support this clonotype. The V gene is TRBV20-1, the J gene TRBJ2-7, with D possibly matching TRBD2 (6 bases). Trimming removed 3 bases from V and 3 bases from J, with 15 bases in between. The CDR3 runs to 14 residues. From germline, CDR1 is DFQATT and CDR2 SNEGSKA (reference sequence). CDR3 nucleotides: TGCAGTGCTAGGCGTAGAGCGGGTGGCTACGAGCAGTACTTC. Translating it yields CSARRRAGGYEQYF.

This clonotype came up many times. The J gene is TRBJ2-3, the V gene TRBV5-1; D unclear. CDR3 length: 13 residues. Germline-derived CDR1 and CDR2 are SGHRS and YFSETQ. V lost 3 bases and J 3 bases, leaving 8 bases between the germline ends. For the CDR3, the DNA is TGCGCCAGCAGCTCCCTGCCGACAGATACGCAGTATTTT. Protein product: CASSSLPTDTQYF.

At least ten counts were recorded for this clonotype. V is TRBV20-1 and J is TRBJ2-3; 10 nucleotides line up with TRBD2. The V segment lost 1 base and the J segment 4 bases; nucleotides outside the gene matches: 5. The CDR3 extends over 15 amino acids. Looked up from germline, CDR1 is DFQATT and CDR2 is SNEGSKA (reference sequence). CDR3 nucleotides: TGCAGTGCTAGAGGGCTAGCGGGAGCAGCAGATACGCAGTATTTT. Its translation: CSARGLAGAADTQYF.

As for this clonotype: A read error may be the cause here, since a much bigger clone is one base away. The V call is TRBV11-2, the J call TRBJ2-4; unclear D gene. CDR1 and CDR2 (germline): SGHAT, FQNNGV. V was shortened by 1 base and J by 0 bases, with 10 bases between the two germline ends. The CDR3 runs 16 residues. For the CDR3, the DNA is TGTGCCAGCAGCTTAGGTGTACGGCTAGCCAAAAACATTCAGTACTTC. This encodes CASSLGVRLAKNIQYF.

This clonotype occurred many times. The chain is built from TRBV7-2 and TRBJ1-1, with a tentative D call TRBD1 (5 bases). Trimming shortened V by 5 bases and J by 0 bases, and 16 bases separated the two germline ends. This CDR3 is built from 16 residues. The V gene's germline CDR1 is SGHTA and CDR2 FQGNSA. The CDR3 is CASSPSRQPMNTEAFF. CDR3 nucleotide sequence: TGTGCCAGCAGCCCCTCGCGACAGCCGATGAACACTGAAGCTTTCTTT.